Shown below are 11 T cell receptor beta chains from a single sample sequenced in a study of neoadjuvant anti-PD-1 for oral cavity cancer. Sequencing used immunoSEQ multiplex PCR; TCRdb keeps in-frame clones, though not all of them. The data hold 40,000 to 50,000 clones, with approximately 80% observed a single time. Time point indicated: after neoadjuvant nivolumab, at surgical resection. Sequenced material: PBMCs, taken after nivolumab (anti-PD-1) treatment. These receptors were taken from a person between 40 and 80 years old with oral cavity squamous cell carcinoma.

The chain is built from TRBV6-1 and TRBJ2-1, with D perhaps matching TRBD2 (5 bases). This CDR3 comprises 11 residues. V lost 7 bases and J 8 bases, leaving 9 bases between the germline ends. CDR1 is MNHNS, CDR2 SASEGT, per germline. This chain's CDR3 is CASNLAYEQFF. CDR3 nucleotides: TGTGCCAGCAATCTAGCCTATGAGCAGTTCTTC.

The rearrangement joins TRBV30 to TRBJ1-3; 8 positions match TRBD1. The V and J ends lost 6 bases and 2 bases, in that order; junction bases with no gene match: 3. In germline, CDR1 is GTSNPN, CDR2 SVGIG (reference sequence). This CDR3 is built from 13 residues. As DNA, the CDR3 is TGTGCCTGCTCGACAGGGGCTGGAAACACCATATATTTT. Encoded protein: CACSTGAGNTIYF.

The V gene is TRBV27, the J gene TRBJ1-1; no reliable D call. V shed 3 bases and J shed 0 bases, with 11 bases lying between them. The CDR3 has 15 amino acids. Germline CDR1 MNHEY, CDR2 SMNVEV (reference sequence). Here the CDR3 DNA reads TGTGCCAGCAGTTTTTCAGGATACATGAACACTGAAGCTTTCTTT. Its translation is CASSFSGYMNTEAFF.

This chain links TRBV6-4 with TRBJ1-1; D not certain. The ends were cut back, 8 bases at V and 6 bases at J, with 16 bases in the middle. The CDR3 has 13 residues. Germline values: CDR1 MRHNA, CDR2 SNTAGT. CDR3 DNA: TGTGCCAGCGCCGACGGGGAGCACGCTGAAGCTTTCTTT. Its translation: CASADGEHAEAFF.

The chain couples TRBV6-1 to TRBJ1-4; D possibly corresponds to TRBD1 (5 bases). This CDR3 region has 16 residues. Germline V gene data show CDR1 as MNHNS and CDR2 as SASEGT. Trimming removed 0 bases at V and 0 bases at J, with 8 bases between. DNA for the CDR3: TGTGCCAGCAGTGAAGCTAAGGGGACAACTAATGAAAAACTGTTTTTT. This codes for CASSEAKGTTNEKLFF.

This clone appeared a few times. The V and J genes are TRBV9 and TRBJ2-1, with TRBD2 identical over 11 bases. The CDR3 covers 16 residues. Germline CDR1 is SGDLS and CDR2 is YYNGEE. V gave up 0 bases and J gave up 9 bases; unmatched junction bases: 8. Written as DNA, the CDR3 is TGTGCCAGCAGCGTAGGGCTAGCGGGGGGAGGGAGTGAGCAGTTCTTC. Amino acids: CASSVGLAGGGSEQFF.

V and J are TRBV7-9 and TRBJ1-1; D gene uncertain. With 5 bases removed from V and 5 bases from J, the gap between germline ends came to 12 bases. Germline-derived CDR1 and CDR2 are SEHNR and FQNEAQ (reference sequence). There are 13 residues in the CDR3. CDR3 amino acids: CASSRAGSTEAFF. The DNA for the CDR3 is TGTGCCAGCAGCCGCGCCGGATCTACTGAAGCTTTCTTT.

J is TRBJ1-1 and V is TRBV27; 8 bases align to TRBD1. CDR1 is MNHEY and CDR2 is SMNVEV in the germline V gene (reference sequence). V lost 5 bases, J lost 3 bases, and 5 bases stayed unmatched. CDR3 size: 14 residues. Here the CDR3 DNA reads TGTGCCAGCAGTACGGACAGGGTGTACACTGAAGCTTTCTTT. Protein: CASSTDRVYTEAFF.

The rearrangement links TRBV27 to TRBJ1-4; D is unclear. V was shortened by 2 bases and J by 8 bases, with 18 bases between the two germline ends. This CDR3 is built from 16 residues. Germline V gene lookup returns CDR1 MNHEY and CDR2 SMNVEV (reference sequence). In DNA form, the CDR3 reads TGTGCCAGCAGTTTAATCACCCGGGTAGGAATCGAAAAACTGTTTTTT. It translates to CASSLITRVGIEKLFF. The entire variable domain, with the rest obtained from reference TRBV27 and TRBJ1-4, is as follows: EAQVTQNPRYLITVTGKKLTVTCSQNMNHEYMSWYRQDPGLGLRQIYYSMNVEVTDKGDVPEGYKVSRKEKRNFPLILESPSPNQTSLYFCASSLITRVGIEKLFFGSGTQLSVL.

This rearrangement joins TRBV28 to TRBJ2-5, with D unresolved. Per germline, CDR1 MDHEN and CDR2 SYDVKM. The CDR3 is 12 amino acids. V was cut by 6 bases and J by 4 bases, with 9 bases left in between. The CDR3 region is CASRVAGETQYF. For the CDR3, the DNA is TGTGCCAGCAGGGTAGCAGGAGAGACCCAGTACTTC.

This clone was observed a few times. The chain links TRBV14 to TRBJ2-7, with D unresolved. V lost 1 base, J lost 8 bases, and 12 bases lay in between. The length of the CDR3 is 13 residues. Germline V gene sequence: CDR1 SGHDN, CDR2 FVKESK. The CDR3, as DNA: TGTGCCAGCAGCCAAGTTCGCCTTTCGCAGCAGTACTTC. This translates into CASSQVRLSQQYF.